The clone carrying this TCR beta chain has at least ten counts. The CDR3 spans 14 residues. The V gene end was trimmed by 2 bases and the J gene end by 7 bases; junction bases not matched to a gene: 4. The germline V gene encodes CDR1 SGHTA and CDR2 FQGTGA. This specimen comes from a study of T cells in Graves' hyperthyroidism and ophthalmopathy. The source material, RNA transcripts, was used to amplify TCR beta CDR3 regions. TCR CDR3 underwent first-round RT-PCR with the HTBI primer set. TCRdb recomputed calls from the multiplex PCR reads with MiXCR, one row per CDR3 protein. The sample carries 600,000 or so distinct CDR3 sequences, 14% recorded once.

The sample taken for sequencing was blood. This receptor was taken from a woman between 18 and 29 years old with Graves' ophthalmopathy. V and J are TRBV7-3 and TRBJ2-2; 7 bases map to TRBD1. The CDR3 loop reads CASSLLGQIGELFF. CDR3 DNA: TGTGCCAGCAGCTTATTGGGACAGATCGGGGAGCTGTTTTTT.